This entry describes one TCR beta chain. This sample was taken from a study of cytomegalovirus exposure and HLA in healthy donors. This CDR3 region has 14 residues. Germline CDR1 LNHDA, CDR2 SQIVND (reference sequence). Between the trimmed V and J ends, which lost 10 bases and 6 bases, there was a span of 22 bases. Primers for the PCR totalled 60 Vbeta and 13 Jbeta. Repertoires were generated with immunoSEQ multiplex PCR, while TCRdb's copy carries only in-frame clones and drops some. This repertoire comprises approximately 100,000 clones; its ten largest clones make up more than 0.5%. What was sequenced was PBMCs. The chain carries TRBV19 and TRBJ2-7, with a weak D call TRBD1 (7 bases). This clonotype was obtained from a middle-aged man in good health and CMV-seronegative. The CDR3 loop is CATRQGGVYGEQYF. For the CDR3, the DNA is TGTGCCACTCGTCAGGGGGGAGTTTACGGCGAGCAGTACTTC. Full variable domain (outside the CDR3, taken from reference TRBV19 and TRBJ2-7): DGGITQSPKYLFRKEGQNVTLSCEQNLNHDAMYWYRQDPGQGLRLIYYSQIVNDFQKGDIAEGYSVSREKKESFPLTVTSAQKNPTAFYLCATRQGGVYGEQYFGPGTRLTVT.